The clone carrying this T cell receptor beta chain came up a few times. Its antigen remains unknown. Despite likely unrecorded immune exposures, the donors were nominally healthy at the time of sampling. These data come from a study of cytomegalovirus exposure and HLA in healthy donors. Study results and caveats: It was assumed in the presence/absence analyses that sequencing depth was roughly uniform across donors. Among CMV-associated TCR beta chains, most appeared HLA-restricted in a later analysis. A later analysis found TCR association rates differed by HLA locus, highest for DRB1 and lowest for HLA-C.

Primers: 60 Vbeta forward and 13 Jbeta reverse. TCRdb's copy holds only in-frame clones and misses some; the assay was immunoSEQ multiplex PCR. The table shows roughly 180,000 clones, with nearly 80% occurring only once. V shed 2 bases and J shed 1 base, with 6 bases lying between them. Germline V gene lookup returns CDR1 MNHNY and CDR2 SVGAGI (reference sequence). The CDR3 extends over 14 amino acids. This receptor was obtained from a man aged 50 or older in good health and CMV-seropositive. Sequenced material: PBMCs. This chain joins TRBV6-6 and TRBJ1-5, with D perhaps matching TRBD1 (5 bases). The CDR3 DNA sequence: TGTGCCAGCAGTTACCCAGGGAGCAATCAGCCCCAGCATTTT. Amino acids: CASSYPGSNQPQHF.